This TCR beta chain was identified in a study of blood T cell repertoires in COVID-19. Study information: Some COVID-19 samples were acute and others convalescent; all came from the United States, Italy and Spain. The cDNA or gDNA used as material had been derived from T cells, B-cell-depleted T cells, or PBMCs.

This clone was seen more than once but under ten times. One Seattle source followed patients from active infection through their disease course. J gave up 4 bases and V 2 bases, and 11 bases lay outside the gene matches. The germline V gene encodes CDR1 SGHTA and CDR2 FQGNSA. There are 16 residues in the CDR3. Sequenced by immunoSEQ multiplex PCR; TCRdb stores in-frame clones only, minus some. The sample lists some 240,000 clones, over 75% occurring once. This rearrangement joins TRBV7-2 to TRBJ2-7, with TRBD2 matching over 7 bases. The receptor was derived from a woman aged 70-85 years with COVID-19, enrolled during active disease. The source material was peripheral blood. The CDR3 protein is CASSLSLAEGLYEQYF. The CDR3 DNA is TGTGCCAGCAGCTTAAGCCTAGCGGAGGGGTTGTACGAGCAGTACTTC.